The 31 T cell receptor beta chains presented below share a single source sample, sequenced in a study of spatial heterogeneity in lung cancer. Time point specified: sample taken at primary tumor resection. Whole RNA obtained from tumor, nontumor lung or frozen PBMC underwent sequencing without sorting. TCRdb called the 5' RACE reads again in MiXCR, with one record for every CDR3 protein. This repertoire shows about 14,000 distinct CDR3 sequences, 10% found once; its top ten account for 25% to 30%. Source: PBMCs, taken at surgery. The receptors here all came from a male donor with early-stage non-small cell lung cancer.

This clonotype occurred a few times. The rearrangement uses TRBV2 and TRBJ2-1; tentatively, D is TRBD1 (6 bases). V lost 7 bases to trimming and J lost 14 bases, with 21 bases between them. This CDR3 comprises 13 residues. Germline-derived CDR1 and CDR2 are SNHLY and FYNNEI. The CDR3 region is CASISGGSRSEFF. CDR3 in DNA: TGTGCCAGCATCTCTGGGGGCTCCCGCTCGGAGTTCTTC.

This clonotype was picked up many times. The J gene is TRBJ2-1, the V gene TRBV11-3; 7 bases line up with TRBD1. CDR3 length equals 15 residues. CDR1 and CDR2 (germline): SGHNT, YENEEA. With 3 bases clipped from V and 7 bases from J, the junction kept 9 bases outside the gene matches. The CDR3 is CASSFGQGVGNEQFF. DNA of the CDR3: TGTGCCAGCAGCTTCGGGCAGGGGGTAGGGAATGAGCAGTTCTTC. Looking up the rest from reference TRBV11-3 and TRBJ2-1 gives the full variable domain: EAGVVQSPRYKIIEKKQPVAFWCNPISGHNTLYWYLQNLGQGPELLIRYENEEAVDDSQLPKDRFSAERLKGVDSTLKIQPAELGDSAVYLCASSFGQGVGNEQFFGPGTRLTVL.

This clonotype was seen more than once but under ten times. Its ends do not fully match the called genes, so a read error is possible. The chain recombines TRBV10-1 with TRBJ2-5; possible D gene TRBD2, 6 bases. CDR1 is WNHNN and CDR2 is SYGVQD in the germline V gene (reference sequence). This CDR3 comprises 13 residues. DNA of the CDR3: TGTGCCAGCCGCGGACTAAACCAAGAGACCCAGTACTTC. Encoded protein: CASRGLNQETQYF.

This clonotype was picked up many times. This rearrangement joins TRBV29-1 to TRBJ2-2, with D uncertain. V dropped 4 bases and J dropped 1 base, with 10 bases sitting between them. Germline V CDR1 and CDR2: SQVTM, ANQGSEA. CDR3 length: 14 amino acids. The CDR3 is CSVVKGRNTGELFF. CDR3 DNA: TGCAGCGTTGTCAAGGGCCGGAACACCGGGGAGCTGTTTTTT.

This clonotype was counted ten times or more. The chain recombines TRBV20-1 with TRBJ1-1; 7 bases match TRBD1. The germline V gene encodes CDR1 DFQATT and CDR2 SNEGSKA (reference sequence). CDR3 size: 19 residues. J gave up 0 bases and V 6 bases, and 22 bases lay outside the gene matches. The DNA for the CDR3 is TGCAGTGCCTCATCAATTATCGGACAGGCGGGTAAAATGAACACTGAAGCTTTCTTT. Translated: CSASSIIGQAGKMNTEAFF.

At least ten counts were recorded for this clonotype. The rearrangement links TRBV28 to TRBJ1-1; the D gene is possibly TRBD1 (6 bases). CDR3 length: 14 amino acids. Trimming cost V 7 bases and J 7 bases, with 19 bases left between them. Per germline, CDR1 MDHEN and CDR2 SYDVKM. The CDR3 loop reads CASIRSSETGEAFF. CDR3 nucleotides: TGTGCCAGCATAAGGAGTTCGGAGACAGGTGAAGCTTTCTTT.

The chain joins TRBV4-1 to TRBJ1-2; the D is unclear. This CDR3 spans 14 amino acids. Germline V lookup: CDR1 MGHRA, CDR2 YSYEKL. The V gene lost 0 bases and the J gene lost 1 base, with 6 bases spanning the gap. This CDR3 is CASSQEPDNYGYTF. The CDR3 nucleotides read TGCGCCAGCAGCCAAGAACCAGATAACTATGGCTACACCTTC.

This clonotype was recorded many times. CDR3 coding DNA: TGTGCCAGCAGTTACGGGGACAGTCAGGAGACCCAGTACTTC. As protein: CASSYGDSQETQYF. The chain combines TRBV6-6 with TRBJ2-5; 7 bases align to TRBD1. From germline, CDR1 is MNHNY and CDR2 SVGAGI (reference sequence). V lost 2 bases and J lost 5; bases outside the gene matches: 5. The CDR3 extends over 14 amino acids.

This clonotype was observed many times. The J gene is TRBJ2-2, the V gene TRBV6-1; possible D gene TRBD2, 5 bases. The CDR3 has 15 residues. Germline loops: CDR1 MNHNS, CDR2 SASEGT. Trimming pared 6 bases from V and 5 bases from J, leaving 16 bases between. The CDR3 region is CASSRALRRTGELFF. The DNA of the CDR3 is TGTGCCAGCAGCCGGGCCCTACGGAGGACCGGGGAGCTGTTTTTT.

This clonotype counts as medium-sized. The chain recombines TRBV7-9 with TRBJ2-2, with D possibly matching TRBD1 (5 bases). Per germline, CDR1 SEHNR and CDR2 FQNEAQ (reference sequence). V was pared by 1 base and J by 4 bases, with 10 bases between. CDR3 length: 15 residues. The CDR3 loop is CASSLDQGGTGELFF. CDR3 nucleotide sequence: TGTGCCAGCAGCTTAGACCAGGGCGGCACCGGGGAGCTGTTTTTT.

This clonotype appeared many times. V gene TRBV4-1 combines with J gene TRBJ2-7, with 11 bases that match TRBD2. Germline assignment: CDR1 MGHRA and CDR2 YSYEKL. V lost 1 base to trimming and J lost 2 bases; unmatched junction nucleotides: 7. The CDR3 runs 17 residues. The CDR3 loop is CASSQGLAGRLPYEQYF. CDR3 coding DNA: TGCGCCAGCAGCCAAGGACTAGCGGGAAGGTTGCCCTACGAGCAGTACTTC.

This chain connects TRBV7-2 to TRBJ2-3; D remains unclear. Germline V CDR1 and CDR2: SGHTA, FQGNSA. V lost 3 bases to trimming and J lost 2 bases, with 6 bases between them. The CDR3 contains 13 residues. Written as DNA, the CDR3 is TGTGCCAGCAGCTTGTGGATCACAGATACGCAGTATTTT. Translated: CASSLWITDTQYF. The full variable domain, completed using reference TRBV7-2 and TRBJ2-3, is GAGVSQSPSNKVTEKGKDVELRCDPISGHTALYWYRQSLGQGLEFLIYFQGNSAPDKSGLPSDRFSAERTGGSVSTLTIQRTQQEDSAVYLCASSLWITDTQYFGPGTRLTVL.

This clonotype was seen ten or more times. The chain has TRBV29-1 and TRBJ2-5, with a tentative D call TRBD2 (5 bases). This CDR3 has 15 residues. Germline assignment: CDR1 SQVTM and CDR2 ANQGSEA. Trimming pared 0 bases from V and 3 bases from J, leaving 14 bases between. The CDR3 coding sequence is TGCAGCGTTGAAGACCGCGGACTCGAAAAAGAGACCCAGTACTTC. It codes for CSVEDRGLEKETQYF.

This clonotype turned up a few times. The CDR3: CASSLGGAQSAHNEQFF. Written as DNA, the CDR3 is TGCGCCAGCAGCTTGGGCGGGGCACAAAGCGCCCACAATGAGCAGTTCTTC. This chain connects TRBV5-1 to TRBJ2-1, with a weak D call TRBD2 (6 bases). The V gene's germline CDR1 is SGHRS and CDR2 YFSETQ. Trimming stripped 0 bases from V and 5 bases from J, with 18 bases between. This CDR3 spans 17 amino acids.

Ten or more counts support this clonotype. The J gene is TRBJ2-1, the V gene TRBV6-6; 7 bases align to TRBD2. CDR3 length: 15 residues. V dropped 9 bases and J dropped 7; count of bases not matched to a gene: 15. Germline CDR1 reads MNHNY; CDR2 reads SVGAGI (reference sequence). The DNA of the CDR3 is TGTGCCAGTAAAAGGAGCGGGACCTTACGGAATGAGCAGTTCTTC. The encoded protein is CASKRSGTLRNEQFF.

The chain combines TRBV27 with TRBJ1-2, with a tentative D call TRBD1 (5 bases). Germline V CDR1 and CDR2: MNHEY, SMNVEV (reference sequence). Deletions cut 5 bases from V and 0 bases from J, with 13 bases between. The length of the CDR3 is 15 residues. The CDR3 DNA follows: TGTGCCAGCAGTCCACCCGACAGACCTAACTATGGCTACACCTTC. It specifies CASSPPDRPNYGYTF.

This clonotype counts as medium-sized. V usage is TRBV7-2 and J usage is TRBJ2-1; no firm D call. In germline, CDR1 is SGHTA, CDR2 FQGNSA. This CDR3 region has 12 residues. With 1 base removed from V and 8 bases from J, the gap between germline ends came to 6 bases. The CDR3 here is CASSLDWDEQFF. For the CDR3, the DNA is TGTGCCAGCAGCTTAGACTGGGATGAGCAGTTCTTC.

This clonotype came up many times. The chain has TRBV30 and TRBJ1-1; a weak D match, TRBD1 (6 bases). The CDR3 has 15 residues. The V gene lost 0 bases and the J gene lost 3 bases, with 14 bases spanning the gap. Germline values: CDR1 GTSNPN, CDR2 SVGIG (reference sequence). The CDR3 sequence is CAWSVDRPSDTEAFF. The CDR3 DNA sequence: TGTGCCTGGAGTGTAGACAGGCCCTCGGACACTGAAGCTTTCTTT.

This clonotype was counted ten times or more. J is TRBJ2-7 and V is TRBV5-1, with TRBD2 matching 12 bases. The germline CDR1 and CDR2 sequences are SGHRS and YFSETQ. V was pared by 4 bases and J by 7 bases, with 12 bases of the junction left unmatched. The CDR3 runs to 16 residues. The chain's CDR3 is CASSTLTSGSHREQYF. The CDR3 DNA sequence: TGCGCCAGCAGCACCCTGACTAGCGGGAGCCATCGGGAGCAGTACTTC. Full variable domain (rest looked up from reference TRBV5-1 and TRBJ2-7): KAGVTQTPRYLIKTRGQQVTLSCSPISGHRSVSWYQQTPGQGLQFLFEYFSETQRNKGNFPGRFSGRQFSNSRSEMNVSTLELGDSALYLCASSTLTSGSHREQYFGPGTRLTVT.

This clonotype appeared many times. Here the CDR3 reads CASSLLGGNAEAFF. For the CDR3, the DNA is TGTGCCAGCAGTTTGCTAGGGGGAAACGCTGAAGCTTTCTTT. V gene TRBV12-3 or TRBV12-4 combines with J gene TRBJ1-1, with D perhaps TRBD1 (6 bases). V was cut by 3 bases and J by 6 bases, with 14 bases left in between. The CDR3 has 14 residues.

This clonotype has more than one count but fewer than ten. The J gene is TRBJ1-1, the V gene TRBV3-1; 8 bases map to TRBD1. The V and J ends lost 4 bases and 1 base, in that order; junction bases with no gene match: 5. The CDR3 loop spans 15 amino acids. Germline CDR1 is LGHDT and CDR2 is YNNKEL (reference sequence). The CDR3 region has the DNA TGTGCCAGCAGCCCGCGCGGACAGGGGAACACTGAAGCTTTCTTT. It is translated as CASSPRGQGNTEAFF.

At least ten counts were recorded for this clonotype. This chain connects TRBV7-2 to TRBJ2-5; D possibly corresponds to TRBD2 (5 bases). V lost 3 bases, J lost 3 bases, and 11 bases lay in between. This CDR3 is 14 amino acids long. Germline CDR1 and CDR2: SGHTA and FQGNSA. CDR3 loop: CASSLLAGKETQYF. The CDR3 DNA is TGTGCCAGCAGCTTGCTAGCAGGCAAAGAGACCCAGTACTTC.

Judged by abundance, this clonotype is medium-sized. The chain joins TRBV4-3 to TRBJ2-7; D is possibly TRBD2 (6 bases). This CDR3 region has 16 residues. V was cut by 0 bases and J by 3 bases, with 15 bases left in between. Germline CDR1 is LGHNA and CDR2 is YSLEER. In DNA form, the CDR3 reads TGCGCCAGCAGCCAAGACGGGACTCCGAGGGGCTACGAGCAGTACTTC. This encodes CASSQDGTPRGYEQYF.

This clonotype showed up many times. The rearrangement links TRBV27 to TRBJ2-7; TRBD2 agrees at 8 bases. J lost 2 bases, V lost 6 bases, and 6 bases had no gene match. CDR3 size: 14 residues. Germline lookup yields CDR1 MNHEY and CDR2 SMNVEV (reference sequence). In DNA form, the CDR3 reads TGTGCCAGCAGCATACGGGAGGGCCCCTACGAGCAGTACTTC. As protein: CASSIREGPYEQYF.

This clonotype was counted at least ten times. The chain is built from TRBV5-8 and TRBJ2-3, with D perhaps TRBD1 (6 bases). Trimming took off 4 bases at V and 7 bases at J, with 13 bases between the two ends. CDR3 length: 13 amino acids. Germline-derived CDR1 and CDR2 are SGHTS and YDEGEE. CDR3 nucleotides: TGTGCCAGCAGCGCTACAGGGCGGTATACGCAGTATTTT. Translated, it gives CASSATGRYTQYF.

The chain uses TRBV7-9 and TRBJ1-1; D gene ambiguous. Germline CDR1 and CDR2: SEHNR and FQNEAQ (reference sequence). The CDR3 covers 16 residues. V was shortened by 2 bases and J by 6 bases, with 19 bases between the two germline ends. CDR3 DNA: TGTGCCAGCAGCTTATTCCCCGGACTCAACCTCCCTGAAGCTTTCTTT. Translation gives CASSLFPGLNLPEAFF.

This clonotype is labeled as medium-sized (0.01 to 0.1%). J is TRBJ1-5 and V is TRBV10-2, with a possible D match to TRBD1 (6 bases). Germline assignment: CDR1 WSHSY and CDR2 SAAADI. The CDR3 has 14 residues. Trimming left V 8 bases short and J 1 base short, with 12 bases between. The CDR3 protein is CASGRTESNQPQHF. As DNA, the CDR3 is TGCGCCAGCGGGCGGACAGAAAGCAATCAGCCCCAGCATTTT.

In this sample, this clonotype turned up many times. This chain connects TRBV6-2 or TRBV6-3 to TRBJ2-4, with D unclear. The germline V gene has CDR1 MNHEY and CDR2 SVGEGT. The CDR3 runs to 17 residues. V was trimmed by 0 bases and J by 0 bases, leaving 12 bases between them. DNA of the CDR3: TGTGCCAGCAGTTACTCGTGGGAAACCCTAGCCAAAAACATTCAGTACTTC. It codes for CASSYSWETLAKNIQYF.

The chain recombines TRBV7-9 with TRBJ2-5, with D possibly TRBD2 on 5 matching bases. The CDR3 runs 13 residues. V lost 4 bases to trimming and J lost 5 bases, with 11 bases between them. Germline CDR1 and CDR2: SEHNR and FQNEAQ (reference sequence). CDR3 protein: CASSSRGPETQYF. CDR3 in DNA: TGTGCCAGCAGCTCGAGAGGGCCGGAGACCCAGTACTTC.

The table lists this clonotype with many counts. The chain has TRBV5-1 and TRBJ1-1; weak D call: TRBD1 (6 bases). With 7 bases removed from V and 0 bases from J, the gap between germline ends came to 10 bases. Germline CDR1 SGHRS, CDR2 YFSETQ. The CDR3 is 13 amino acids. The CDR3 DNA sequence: TGCGCCAGCCGGACAGAGATGAACACTGAAGCTTTCTTT. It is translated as CASRTEMNTEAFF.

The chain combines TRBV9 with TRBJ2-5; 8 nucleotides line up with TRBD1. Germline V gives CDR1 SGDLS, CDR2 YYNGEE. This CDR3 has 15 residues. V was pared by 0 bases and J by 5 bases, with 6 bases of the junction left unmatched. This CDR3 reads CASSVGTGSWETQYF. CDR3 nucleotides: TGTGCCAGCAGCGTAGGGACAGGGAGCTGGGAGACCCAGTACTTC.